This TCR beta chain was recovered during a study of T-cell memory formation after mild COVID-19. Study at large: Largely donor-specific sequence clusters came from two donors. General study results and limits: Among contracting clones, CD4+ were mainly CM/EM and CD8+ enriched in EMRA. The pre-infection memory compartment contained some responding clones, suggesting cross-reactive memory joined. Clonal second-wave expansions that peaked on day 37 had unconfirmed SARS-CoV-2 specificity.

TCRdb independently ran MiXCR on the 5' RACE reads; one entry per CDR3 protein. This sample yields 390,000 or so distinct CDR3 sequences, of which 15% to 20% are seen a single time; approximately 21% belongs to the top ten. In the case of this clonotype: Its antigen is not identified.

The source is a man aged 18 to 29 who had mild COVID-19 (a few samples of this study predate the infection). Cell type and time point are not known. The sequenced material came from PBMCs or a T cell subset sorted from them (not recorded which).

This chain's CDR3 is CASRRGQATDTQYF. Here the CDR3 DNA reads TGTGCCAGCAGGCGGGGACAGGCCACAGATACGCAGTATTTT. The chain employs TRBV6-1 and TRBJ2-3, with 8 positions matching TRBD1. Germline CDR1 is MNHNS and CDR2 is SASEGT. V gave up 6 bases and J gave up 2 bases; unmatched junction bases: 4. The CDR3 covers 14 residues.